This T cell receptor beta chain was retrieved from a study of blood T cell repertoires in COVID-19. Across the study: Some COVID-19 samples were acute and others convalescent; all came from the United States, Italy and Spain. PBMCs, B-cell-depleted T cells, or T cells provided the cDNA or gDNA that made up the material.

In the authors' methods: The authors estimated nucleated cell counts from reference gene primer amplification. Produced via immunoSEQ multiplex PCR; TCRdb's table is partial and in-frame only. V and J calls and clone size come straight from that table; D and trimming were deduced from the DNA. The profile shows some 280,000 clones, roughly nine tenths of them singletons. There are 13 residues in the CDR3. Trimming took 3 bases from V and 7 from J, leaving 12 bases between them. Germline V CDR1 and CDR2: LGHDT, YNNKEL (reference sequence). This TCR was sampled from a woman aged 40-49 years who had recovered from COVID-19. Sequencing input: peripheral blood. V gene TRBV3-1 (or the pseudogene TRBV3-2) combines with J gene TRBJ2-5; TRBD1 is a possible D gene (5 bases). The CDR3 is CASSHGQEATQYF. The CDR3 DNA reads as TGTGCCAGCAGCCACGGACAAGAGGCGACCCAGTACTTC.